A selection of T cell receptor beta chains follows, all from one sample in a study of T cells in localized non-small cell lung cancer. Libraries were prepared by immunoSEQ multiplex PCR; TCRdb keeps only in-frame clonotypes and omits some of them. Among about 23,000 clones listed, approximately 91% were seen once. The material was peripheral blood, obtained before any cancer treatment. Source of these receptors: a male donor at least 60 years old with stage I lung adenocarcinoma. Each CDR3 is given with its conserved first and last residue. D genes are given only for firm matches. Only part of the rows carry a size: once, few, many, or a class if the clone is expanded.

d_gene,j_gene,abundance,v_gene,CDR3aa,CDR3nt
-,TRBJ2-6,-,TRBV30,CASGAPGANVLTF,TGTGCCTCGGGGGCCCCTGGGGCCAACGTCCTGACTTTC
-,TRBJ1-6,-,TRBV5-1,CASSLYRNNSPLHF,TGCGCCAGCAGCTTGTACAGAAATAATTCACCCCTCCACTTT
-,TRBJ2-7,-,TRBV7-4,CASSFDFPGSPYEQYF,TGTGCCAGCAGCTTTGATTTTCCAGGGAGTCCCTACGAGCAGTACTTC
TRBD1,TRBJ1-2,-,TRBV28,CASSRDRGQIGYTF,TGTGCCAGCAGCCGGGACAGGGGGCAAATTGGCTACACCTTC
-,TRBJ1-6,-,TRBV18,CASSPPGSRGSSYNSPLHF,TGTGCCAGCTCACCACCGGGGAGCAGGGGAAGCTCCTATAATTCACCCCTCCACTTT
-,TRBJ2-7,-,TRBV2,CASSKGPSYEQYF,TGTGCCAGCAGTAAGGGGCCCTCCTACGAGCAGTACTTC
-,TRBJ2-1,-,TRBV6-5,CASSYSAVDGTNEQFF,TGTGCCAGCAGTTACTCCGCGGTCGACGGTACCAATGAGCAGTTCTTC
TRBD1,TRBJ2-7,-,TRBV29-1,CSVVWQGAPYEQYF,TGCAGCGTTGTCTGGCAGGGGGCCCCATACGAGCAGTACTTC
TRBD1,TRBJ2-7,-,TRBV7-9,CASSPGTGLSYEQYF,TGTGCCAGCAGCCCAGGGACAGGACTCTCCTACGAGCAGTACTTC
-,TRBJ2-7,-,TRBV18,CASSLKIRGDEQYF,TGTGCCAGCTCACTGAAAATCAGGGGGGACGAGCAGTACTTC
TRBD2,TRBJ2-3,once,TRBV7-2,CASRSTSGVTDTQYF,TGTGCCAGCAGGTCGACTAGCGGGGTTACAGATACGCAGTATTTT
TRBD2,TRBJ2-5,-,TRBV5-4,CASNLAGTGETQYF,TGTGCCAGCAATCTAGCGGGGACGGGAGAGACCCAGTACTTC
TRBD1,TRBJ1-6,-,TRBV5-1,CASSSDRANNSPLHF,TGCGCCAGCAGCAGCGACAGGGCCAATAATTCACCCCTCCACTTT
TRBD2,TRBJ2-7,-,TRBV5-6,CASSAGSSGTYEQYF,TGTGCCAGCAGCGCCGGGTCTAGCGGGACCTACGAGCAGTACTTC